What follows are 22 T cell receptor beta chains derived from one specimen sequenced in a study of blood T cell repertoires in COVID-19. Using immunoSEQ multiplex PCR, the repertoire was profiled, and TCRdb retains in-frame clones only, with some absent. Seen here are around 300,000 clones, 88% observed once, and the top ten hold 3%. The sample comprised PBMCs or T cells enriched from blood (not recorded which). The origin of the receptors is a woman in her forties or fifties who had recovered from COVID-19.

The rearrangement joins TRBV7-3 to TRBJ1-1; D is possibly TRBD1 (5 bases). The CDR3 is 13 residues long. From germline, CDR1 is SGHTA and CDR2 FQGTGA. Trimming pared 5 bases from V and 11 bases from J, leaving 18 bases between. CDR3 sequence (DNA): TGTGCCAGCAGCCCGGGACTCGGGACTGGGGCTTTCTTT. Translating it yields CASSPGLGTGAFF.

The V call is TRBV7-2, the J call TRBJ1-5; D may be TRBD1 (6 bases). Germline V gene sequence: CDR1 SGHTA, CDR2 FQGNSA. The V gene lost 5 bases and the J gene lost 5 bases, with 16 bases spanning the gap. The CDR3 covers 15 residues. The CDR3: CASSKVRGLDQPQHF. The CDR3 DNA reads as TGTGCCAGCAGCAAAGTTAGGGGGTTAGATCAGCCCCAGCATTTT.

The chain employs TRBV9 and TRBJ1-6, with 9 positions matching TRBD1. Trimming removed 5 bases from V and 7 bases from J; junction bases left unmatched: 4. The CDR3 extends over 14 amino acids. Germline values: CDR1 SGDLS, CDR2 YYNGEE. The CDR3 region has the DNA TGTGCCAGCAGGGGGGACAGGGACAATTCACCCCTCCACTTT. It is translated as CASRGDRDNSPLHF.

The chain links TRBV5-1 to TRBJ1-4; D is ambiguous. The germline V gene encodes CDR1 SGHRS and CDR2 YFSETQ. The CDR3 length is 13 residues. Trimming stripped 6 bases from V and 7 bases from J, with 13 bases between. CDR3 bases: TGCGCCAGCAAGAGGCATGATGGTGAAAAACTGTTTTTT. It specifies CASKRHDGEKLFF.

The chain couples TRBV5-8 to TRBJ2-5, with TRBD1 matching 7 bases. Germline V gene sequence: CDR1 SGHTS, CDR2 YDEGEE. V shed 0 bases, J shed 4 bases, and the junction held 9 bases outside the gene matches. The CDR3 covers 16 residues. This chain's CDR3 is CASSLGRQGSGETQYF. DNA for the CDR3: TGTGCCAGCAGCTTGGGCCGACAGGGTTCGGGAGAGACCCAGTACTTC.

The chain carries TRBV18 and TRBJ2-7; 10 bases match TRBD1. The junction had 7 bases not matched to a gene; V was cut back by 3 bases and J by 5 bases. The germline V gene encodes CDR1 KGHSH and CDR2 LQKENI. The CDR3 runs to 15 residues. Written as DNA, the CDR3 is TGTGCCAGCTCACCTGATGGGACAGGGGCCCACGAGCAGTACTTC. The encoded protein is CASSPDGTGAHEQYF.

This chain connects TRBV7-2 to TRBJ2-3; TRBD2 agrees at 8 bases. V was clipped by 8 bases and J by 4 bases; unmatched bases: 8. The germline V gene encodes CDR1 SGHTA and CDR2 FQGNSA. The CDR3 spans 14 residues. CDR3 loop: CASGSAGVADTQYF. The DNA for the CDR3 is TGTGCCAGCGGATCAGCGGGAGTGGCAGATACGCAGTATTTT.

The chain employs TRBV5-4 and TRBJ2-3; D might be TRBD2 (6 bases). Germline assignment: CDR1 SGHNT and CDR2 YYREEE (reference sequence). The CDR3 has 15 amino acids. V lost 0 bases and J 8 bases, leaving 16 bases between the germline ends. The CDR3 nucleotides read TGTGCCAGCAGCTTGGGACCCATCGGGGGACCTACGCAGTATTTT. Amino acid sequence: CASSLGPIGGPTQYF.

The chain combines TRBV7-2 with TRBJ2-5, with 7 bases aligning to TRBD1. Germline CDR1 is SGHTA and CDR2 is FQGNSA. The CDR3 extends over 15 amino acids. Unmatched junction bases numbered 10, after V lost 4 bases and J lost 5 bases. CDR3 sequence reads: CASSSLGQVGETQYF. In DNA form, the CDR3 reads TGTGCCAGCAGCTCCCTAGGACAGGTCGGGGAGACCCAGTACTTC.

The chain carries TRBV21-1 and TRBJ1-5. TRBV21-1 is noted as a pseudogene. This CDR3 has 15 residues. The CDR3 loop reads CASSKEGQSNQPQHF. The CDR3, as DNA: TGTGCCAGCAGCAAGGAGGGCCAAAGCAATCAGCCCCAGCATTTT.

This rearrangement joins TRBV30 to TRBJ1-1; no reliable D call. The germline V and J ends were trimmed by 2 bases and 2 bases, with 6 bases remaining between them. The CDR3 has 12 amino acids. The germline gives CDR1 GTSNPN, CDR2 SVGIG (reference sequence). CDR3 DNA sequence: TGTGCCTGGAGTTCTACTAACACTGAAGCTTTCTTT. As protein: CAWSSTNTEAFF.

V is TRBV15 and J is TRBJ1-1; tentatively, D is TRBD1 (6 bases). V was cut by 3 bases and J by 5 bases, with 16 bases left in between. The CDR3 totals 15 residues. CDR1 and CDR2 from the germline V gene are LNHNV and YYDKDF (reference sequence). CDR3 in DNA: TGTGCCACCAGCAGTCGGGACACCGGTGGGACTGAAGCTTTCTTT. This translates into CATSSRDTGGTEAFF.

The sample holds a few counts of this clone. The rearrangement links TRBV24-1 to TRBJ1-5; 8 positions agree with TRBD1. The CDR3 has 15 residues. From germline, CDR1 is KGHDR and CDR2 SFDVKD. J lost 10 bases, V lost 2 bases, and 9 bases had no gene match. CDR3 region: CATSDSTGGSEPQHF. DNA for the CDR3: TGTGCCACCAGTGATTCCACAGGGGGGAGCGAACCCCAGCATTTT.

V gene TRBV27 combines with J gene TRBJ1-3; possible D gene TRBD1, 6 bases. Germline CDR1 MNHEY, CDR2 SMNVEV (reference sequence). Trimming removed 2 bases at V and 1 base at J, with 9 bases between. The CDR3 consists of 15 residues. The CDR3 coding sequence is TGTGCCAGCAGTTTAAGGGGGATGTCTGGAAACACCATATATTTT. Amino acid sequence: CASSLRGMSGNTIYF.

The J gene is TRBJ2-5, the V gene TRBV7-2; 8 bases map to TRBD1. V dropped 5 bases and J dropped 5; count of bases not matched to a gene: 7. The CDR3 contains 14 residues. Germline V lookup: CDR1 SGHTA, CDR2 FQGNSA. The CDR3 loop is CASSGRQGLETQYF. In nucleotides, the CDR3 is TGTGCCAGCAGCGGTCGACAGGGGTTGGAGACCCAGTACTTC.

This clone was seen more than once but under ten times. The CDR3 is CAWTQPGLPMNTEAFF. CDR3 DNA sequence: TGTGCCTGGACCCAGCCCGGACTCCCAATGAACACTGAAGCTTTCTTT. This rearrangement joins TRBV30 to TRBJ1-1; no definite D call. Germline V gives CDR1 GTSNPN, CDR2 SVGIG (reference sequence). The CDR3 consists of 16 residues. The V end lost 4 bases, the J end lost 0 bases, and 18 bases lay between the germline ends.

This clone was seen a single time. Germline and junction disagree at one end, which may indicate a read error. The V and J genes are TRBV18 and TRBJ2-1; 8 bases map to TRBD2. The CDR3 sequence is 15 residues long. Germline lookup yields CDR1 KGHSH and CDR2 LQKENI. CDR3 in DNA: TGTGCCAGCTCATCACCGGGACTAGGGTACAATGAGCAGTTCTTC. Protein sequence: CASSSPGLGYNEQFF. Combining the CDR3 with reference TRBV18 and TRBJ2-1 gives the whole variable domain NAGVMQNPRHLVRRRGQEARLRCSPMKGHSHVYWYRQLPEEGLKFMVYLQKENIIDESGMPKERFSAEFPKEGPSILRIQQVVRGDSAAYFCASSSPGLGYNEQFFGPGTRLTVL.

V gene TRBV7-2 combines with J gene TRBJ2-7; D is possibly TRBD2 (5 bases). The CDR3 is 13 amino acids. Germline loops: CDR1 SGHTA, CDR2 FQGNSA. Trimming shortened V by 5 bases and J by 3 bases, and 11 bases separated the two germline ends. CDR3 nucleotides: TGTGCCAGCAGCCGGGATCCCTACTACGAGCAGTACTTC. This sequence encodes CASSRDPYYEQYF.

The chain has TRBV7-2 and TRBJ1-4; 7 bases fit TRBD1. This CDR3 spans 13 amino acids. V lost 5 bases and J lost 6; bases outside the gene matches: 3. Germline CDR1 is SGHTA and CDR2 is FQGNSA. The CDR3 is CASSIDRDEKLFF. The CDR3 nucleotides are TGTGCCAGCAGCATAGACAGGGATGAAAAACTGTTTTTT.

The chain joins TRBV5-1 to TRBJ1-2; D possibly corresponds to TRBD1 (6 bases). V was cut by 4 bases and J by 8 bases, with 18 bases left in between. Germline CDR1 reads SGHRS; CDR2 reads YFSETQ. There are 14 residues in the CDR3. CDR3 bases: TGCGCCAGCAGCCCGACAGGAGGCTCTCGAGGCTACACCTTC. Its protein is CASSPTGGSRGYTF.

The V call is TRBV28, the J call TRBJ2-1; 7 nucleotides line up with TRBD1. CDR3 length equals 13 residues. The germline V gene encodes CDR1 MDHEN and CDR2 SYDVKM. V trimming: 4 bases; J trimming: 7 bases; junction bases outside the gene matches: 4. CDR3 in DNA: TGTGCCAGCAGTTCACAGGGGCGGAATGAGCAGTTCTTC. As protein: CASSSQGRNEQFF.

The V gene is TRBV21-1, the J gene TRBJ2-3; the table's D gene call, TRBD2, was not cross checked with the DNA. TRBV21-1 has pseudogene status. This CDR3 contains 13 residues. The CDR3 protein is CARGLARTDTQYF. As DNA, the CDR3 is TGTGCCAGGGGACTAGCACGCACAGATACGCAGTATTTT.